This passage covers 2 T cell receptor beta chains from one sample sequenced in a study of Ad26.COV2.S vaccination and SARS-CoV-2 variants. Generated by immunoSEQ multiplex PCR, the TCRdb table keeps only in-frame clones and is missing some. The sample has about 410,000 clones, 88% seen once. Treatment given: about 20 received Ad26.COV2.S at low or high dose, single or two shots; about 5 received placebo; per-sample allocation not given. Vaccine and placebo recipients were sampled on day 63 after the first injection. Sequenced material: peripheral blood, taken in a trial of Ad26.COV2.S vaccine versus placebo. These receptors were collected from a person aged 18 to 59 who received the Ad26.COV2.S COVID-19 vaccine or a placebo.

The chain links TRBV5-1 to TRBJ1-4, with D possibly being TRBD1 (6 bases). Germline lookup yields CDR1 SGHRS and CDR2 YFSETQ. The CDR3 has 13 amino acids. V was shortened by 4 bases and J by 5 bases, with 9 bases between the two germline ends. The CDR3 sequence is CASSPQGNEKLFF. DNA for the CDR3: TGCGCCAGCAGCCCCCAGGGGAATGAAAAACTGTTTTTT.

The chain has TRBV21-1 and TRBJ1-4; TRBD1, the table's D call, was not compared with the DNA. TRBV21-1 is a listed pseudogene. This CDR3 is built from 17 residues. This CDR3 is CASSRSGARRGNEKLFF. CDR3 bases: TGTGCCAGCAGCAGGTCTGGGGCCCGGCGAGGTAATGAAAAACTGTTTTTT.